One TCR beta chain is described in this entry. The antigen remains undetermined. It may be a read error: a sequence one base away is much more abundant. The sample is drawn from a study of T cells after yellow fever vaccination. Overall study results and limits: Detected again after the booster were most primary-vaccination clones, at 96% CD4 and 80% to 90% CD8.

Germline V gene lookup returns CDR1 SEHNR and CDR2 FQNEAQ (reference sequence). Between the trimmed V and J ends, which lost 1 base and 3 bases, there was a span of 9 bases. CDR3 length equals 14 residues. TCRdb itself ran the 5' RACE reads through MiXCR, one entry per CDR3 protein. The profile shows approximately 550,000 distinct CDR3 sequences, less than 20% of them singletons. This clonotype was obtained from a man between 25 and 39 years old who received the YFV17D yellow fever vaccine. The sequences come from PBMCs, collected 15 days after the yellow fever booster vaccination. The rearrangement links TRBV7-9 to TRBJ1-1; possible D gene TRBD1, 5 bases. DNA of the CDR3: TGTGCCAGCAGCTTAGGGGCAGGGTACACTGAAGCTTTCTTT. Its protein product is CASSLGAGYTEAFF.